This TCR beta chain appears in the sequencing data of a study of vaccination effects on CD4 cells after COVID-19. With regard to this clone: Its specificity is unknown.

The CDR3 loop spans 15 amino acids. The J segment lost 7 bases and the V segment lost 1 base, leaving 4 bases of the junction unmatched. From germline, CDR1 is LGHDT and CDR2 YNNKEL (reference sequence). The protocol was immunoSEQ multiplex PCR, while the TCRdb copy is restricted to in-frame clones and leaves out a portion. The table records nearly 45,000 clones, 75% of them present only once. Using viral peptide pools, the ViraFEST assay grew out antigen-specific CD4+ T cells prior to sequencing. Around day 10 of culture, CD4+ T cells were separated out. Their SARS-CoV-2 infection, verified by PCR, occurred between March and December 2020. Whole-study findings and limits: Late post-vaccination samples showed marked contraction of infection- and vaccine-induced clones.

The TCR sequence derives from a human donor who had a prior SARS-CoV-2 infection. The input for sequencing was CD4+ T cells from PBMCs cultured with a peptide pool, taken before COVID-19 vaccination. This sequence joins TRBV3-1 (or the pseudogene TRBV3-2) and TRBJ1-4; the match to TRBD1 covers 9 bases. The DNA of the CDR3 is TGTGCCAGCAGCCAAGGGACAGGGGAGGTTGAAAAACTGTTTTTT. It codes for CASSQGTGEVEKLFF.